One and the same sample provided the 20 T cell receptor beta chains below, sequenced in a study of T-cell reconstitution after alpha-beta-depleted transplantation in children. Preparation of the TCRbeta library was carried out with unique molecular identifiers. TCRdb reprocessed the PCR reads with MiXCR, giving one entry per CDR3 protein. Of about 640,000 distinct CDR3 sequences in the sample, around 17% were seen once. The sample here was PBMCs from the stem cell graft donor, taken from the stem cell graft. These receptors were obtained from a human donor who donated a stem cell graft to a child with acute myeloid leukemia.

This clonotype was observed at least ten times. The chain carries TRBV20-1 and TRBJ1-2; D is unresolved. CDR1 and CDR2 (germline): DFQATT, SNEGSKA (reference sequence). The CDR3 sequence is 14 residues long. Trimming stripped 5 bases from V and 4 bases from J, with 17 bases between. The CDR3 DNA sequence: TGCAGTGCTGAGAGGGCCAGCCTTATCTATGGCTACACCTTC. Protein product: CSAERASLIYGYTF.

The rearrangement uses TRBV7-9 and TRBJ1-5, with TRBD1 as a possible D gene (5 bases). Germline V gene data show CDR1 as SEHNR and CDR2 as FQNEAQ (reference sequence). The V and J ends lost 4 bases and 1 base respectively, with 11 bases between them. The CDR3 sequence is 15 residues long. This chain's CDR3 is CASSSRDGSNQPQHF. For the CDR3, the DNA is TGTGCCAGCAGCTCCCGGGACGGCAGCAATCAGCCCCAGCATTTT.

V and J are TRBV12-3 or TRBV12-4 and TRBJ1-2; 7 bases are a match to TRBD1. The CDR3 runs 13 residues. Trimming cost V 6 bases and J 7 bases; bases outside gene matches: 8. CDR3 residues: CASSPGGGGGYTF. As DNA, the CDR3 is TGTGCCAGCAGCCCAGGGGGGGGCGGTGGCTACACCTTC.

The CDR3: CASSLRQGTGNTIYF. In DNA, the CDR3 is TGTGCCAGCAGTCTCCGACAGGGAACTGGAAACACCATATATTTT. This chain joins TRBV12-3 or TRBV12-4 and TRBJ1-3, with 7 bases lining up with TRBD1. This CDR3 region has 15 residues. The junction had 6 bases not matched to a gene; V was cut back by 5 bases and J by 2 bases.

The chain combines TRBV5-1 with TRBJ2-3; D not resolved. The CDR3 length is 15 residues. Germline assignment: CDR1 SGHRS and CDR2 YFSETQ. V was trimmed by 4 bases and J by 1 base, leaving 13 bases between them. The CDR3 is CASSPDVSRTDTQYF. The DNA of the CDR3 is TGCGCCAGCAGCCCGGACGTCTCCCGCACAGATACGCAGTATTTT.

This chain joins TRBV5-1 and TRBJ1-6; 12 nucleotides agree with TRBD1. The V gene end was trimmed by 4 bases and the J gene end by 8 bases; junction bases not matched to a gene: 7. CDR3 length: 16 amino acids. Germline lookup yields CDR1 SGHRS and CDR2 YFSETQ. The CDR3 protein is CASSPTGTGGYSPLHF. The CDR3 DNA follows: TGCGCCAGCAGCCCCACGGGGACAGGGGGCTATTCACCCCTCCACTTT.

At least ten counts were recorded for this clonotype. CDR3 amino acids: CASRPAGGTDTQYF. The DNA for the CDR3 is TGTGCCAGCAGACCAGCGGGGGGGACAGATACGCAGTATTTT. The chain recombines TRBV12-3 or TRBV12-4 with TRBJ2-3; the match to TRBD2 covers 10 bases. After removal of 6 bases from V and 3 bases from J, the junction contained 3 bases not matched to a gene. This CDR3 contains 14 residues.

V and J are TRBV7-3 and TRBJ2-3; possibly TRBD1 for D (5 bases). Per germline, CDR1 SGHTA and CDR2 FQGTGA. With 4 bases removed from V and 2 bases from J, the gap between germline ends came to 22 bases. The CDR3 length is 18 residues. CDR3 sequence reads: CASSSISEGGQPTDTQYF. The CDR3 DNA follows: TGTGCCAGCAGCTCCATTTCTGAAGGCGGACAACCCACAGATACGCAGTATTTT.

This clonotype was detected many times. The chain uses TRBV20-1 and TRBJ1-5; the D is unclear. The CDR3 sequence is 13 residues long. The germline V gene has CDR1 DFQATT and CDR2 SNEGSKA (reference sequence). V was trimmed by 3 bases and J by 6 bases, leaving 12 bases between them. The CDR3 DNA reads as TGCAGTGCTAGTATCCCGGGAATTCAGCCCCAGCATTTT. This translates into CSASIPGIQPQHF.

This clonotype was detected ten times or more. V usage is TRBV20-1 and J usage is TRBJ2-1; maybe TRBD1 (5 bases). The CDR3 totals 15 residues. The germline gives CDR1 DFQATT, CDR2 SNEGSKA (reference sequence). Trimming took 0 bases from V and 2 from J, leaving 11 bases between them. The CDR3 DNA follows: TGCAGTGCTAGAGAACCCAGGGCGACCTACAATGAGCAGTTCTTC. This encodes CSAREPRATYNEQFF.

This clonotype was picked up a small number of times. The CDR3 sequence: CASSPSAADEQYV. CDR3 bases: TGTGCCAGCTCACCATCAGCGGCCGACGAGCAGTACGTC. V gene TRBV18 combines with J gene TRBJ2-7, with D perhaps matching TRBD2 (5 bases). Trimming shortened V by 2 bases and J by 5 bases, and 10 bases separated the two germline ends. The CDR3 is 13 residues long. Germline V CDR1 and CDR2: KGHSH, LQKENI.

This clonotype was observed at least ten times. This chain uses TRBV4-3 with TRBJ1-4, with TRBD1 matching over 7 bases. After removal of 0 bases from V and 7 bases from J, the junction contained 5 bases not matched to a gene. CDR3 length: 15 amino acids. Germline V gives CDR1 LGHNA, CDR2 YSLEER. The CDR3 nucleotides read TGCGCCAGCAGCCAAGATCGGGACAGCGGTGAAAAACTGTTTTTT. Translated, it gives CASSQDRDSGEKLFF.

This clonotype has at least ten counts. The gene calls are TRBV20-1 and TRBJ1-1; D might be TRBD1 (5 bases). CDR1 is DFQATT and CDR2 is SNEGSKA in the germline V gene (reference sequence). This CDR3 is built from 15 residues. V lost 2 bases to trimming and J lost 3 bases, with 16 bases between them. CDR3 DNA: TGCAGTGCTAGATCCGGGACCTTAAAGTACACTGAAGCTTTCTTT. This translates into CSARSGTLKYTEAFF.

V usage is TRBV27 and J usage is TRBJ1-6; perhaps TRBD1 as D (5 bases). V lost 2 bases and J lost 6, with 11 bases in between. The CDR3 has 15 residues. Germline V lookup: CDR1 MNHEY, CDR2 SMNVEV (reference sequence). DNA of the CDR3: TGTGCCAGCAGTTTAAGGGGAGGTGCTAATTCACCCCTCCACTTT. Its translation: CASSLRGGANSPLHF.

This clonotype came up many times. V usage is TRBV7-2 and J usage is TRBJ2-2; D might be TRBD1 (6 bases). The CDR3 has 12 amino acids. From germline, CDR1 is SGHTA and CDR2 FQGNSA. The germline V and J ends were trimmed by 7 bases and 5 bases, with 8 bases remaining between them. The CDR3 DNA follows: TGTGCCAGCATTCAGGGGACCGGGGAGCTGTTTTTT. This sequence encodes CASIQGTGELFF.

J is TRBJ2-1 and V is TRBV25-1; D unresolved. The CDR3 length is 13 residues. CDR1 and CDR2 from the germline V gene are MGHDK and SYGVNS. The ends were cut back, 1 base at V and 8 bases at J, with 9 bases in the middle. For the CDR3, the DNA is TGTGCCAGCAGTGAATTGGGGTTGGATGAGCAGTTCTTC. It specifies CASSELGLDEQFF.

This chain links TRBV11-2 with TRBJ2-7; 11 positions match TRBD2. CDR1 SGHAT and CDR2 FQNNGV come from the germline V gene. V shed 4 bases, J shed 0 bases, and the junction held 8 bases outside the gene matches. CDR3 length equals 17 residues. The CDR3 nucleotides are TGTGCCAGCAGCTCCCCGGGGACTAGCGGACCCTCCTACGAGCAGTACTTC. Amino acids: CASSSPGTSGPSYEQYF.

This clonotype has ten or more counts. V usage is TRBV5-5 and J usage is TRBJ2-5; TRBD1 might be the D (5 bases). The CDR3 contains 13 residues. Trimming shortened V by 5 bases and J by 3 bases, and 11 bases separated the two germline ends. Germline V lookup: CDR1 SGHKS, CDR2 YYEKEE (reference sequence). CDR3 in DNA: TGTGCCAGCAGTTGGGGCCAGAAAGAGACCCAGTACTTC. Translating gives CASSWGQKETQYF.

The V gene is TRBV11-2, the J gene TRBJ2-6, with TRBD1 as a possible D gene (5 bases). Looked up from germline, CDR1 is SGHAT and CDR2 is FQNNGV. With 2 bases removed from V and 0 bases from J, the gap between germline ends came to 17 bases. The CDR3 loop spans 19 amino acids. The CDR3 region has the DNA TGTGCCAGCAGCTTAACCCCAATAGGGGTCCTCTCTGGGGCCAACGTCCTGACTTTC. Its protein is CASSLTPIGVLSGANVLTF.

This clonotype was seen repeatedly, ten times or more. The chain links TRBV29-1 to TRBJ2-5; 10 bases align to TRBD2. The V gene's germline CDR1 is SQVTM and CDR2 ANQGSEA. The ends lost 1 base at V and 13 bases at J; junction bases unmatched: 9. This CDR3 is 13 amino acids long. CDR3: CSVEALAGPRRYF. The CDR3 coding sequence is TGCAGCGTTGAAGCACTAGCGGGGCCTAGAAGGTACTTC.